This entry lists 15 T cell receptor beta chains sequenced from one sample in a study of T cell repertoires in cytomegalovirus infection. TCRdb reanalysed the reads using MiXCR and keeps one entry per CDR3 protein. This sample has some 320,000 distinct CDR3 sequences, with 29% found just once. Their recognized antigens are unknown. The starting material was cultured PBMCs, obtained from culture after CMV antigen stimulation. The receptors here all came from a human donor in good health (CMV status not recorded). Some clones in this sample may be carry-over from other donors' samples.

This clonotype was counted only a few times. The rearrangement links TRBV12-3 or TRBV12-4 to TRBJ2-3; TRBD1 might be the D (5 bases). V lost 10 bases and J lost 6, with 20 bases in between. The CDR3 spans 14 residues. The CDR3 sequence is CATTTAGNLDTQYF. The CDR3 coding sequence is TGTGCCACCACTACTGCAGGGAATTTGGATACGCAGTATTTT.

This clonotype was seen repeatedly, ten times or more. This chain connects TRBV7-2 to TRBJ2-1; D not resolved. The CDR3 totals 16 residues. Germline V gives CDR1 SGHTA, CDR2 FQGNSA. V lost 1 base to trimming and J lost 3 bases, with 13 bases between them. The chain's CDR3 is CASSLEVDTFYNEQFF. The DNA of the CDR3 is TGTGCCAGCAGCTTAGAGGTGGATACGTTCTACAATGAGCAGTTCTTC.

The gene calls are TRBV28 and TRBJ1-3, with D possibly TRBD1 on 6 matching bases. The CDR3 runs 17 residues. V was cut by 4 bases and J by 4 bases, with 20 bases left in between. Germline CDR1 reads MDHEN; CDR2 reads SYDVKM. The CDR3 DNA sequence: TGTGCCAGCAGTTCAAAATTCAGGGGCCCCTCCGGAAACACCATATATTTT. Its translation is CASSSKFRGPSGNTIYF.

The chain uses TRBV19 and TRBJ1-5, with D perhaps matching TRBD1 (6 bases). The CDR3 is made up of 15 amino acids. Trimming cost V 6 bases and J 1 base, with 13 bases left between them. The germline V gene encodes CDR1 LNHDA and CDR2 SQIVND (reference sequence). CDR3 residues: CASRERGYSNQPQHF. In DNA, the CDR3 is TGTGCCAGTAGAGAGAGGGGGTACAGCAATCAGCCCCAGCATTTT.

The chain combines TRBV6-5 with TRBJ2-3, with no clear D. The germline gives CDR1 MNHEY, CDR2 SVGAGI. Trimming left V 6 bases short and J 5 bases short, with 15 bases between. This CDR3 has 14 amino acids. The CDR3 protein is CASSLGRWVDTQYF. The CDR3 coding sequence is TGTGCCAGCAGCCTTGGACGTTGGGTAGATACGCAGTATTTT.

The rearrangement links TRBV7-8 to TRBJ1-1; 8 bases match TRBD1. The CDR3 runs to 14 residues. Germline CDR1 reads SGHVS; CDR2 reads FQNEAQ. Trimming cost V 6 bases and J 5 bases; bases outside gene matches: 8. In nucleotides, the CDR3 is TGTGCCAGCAGGGCCGGGACAGGAAGAACTGAAGCTTTCTTT. Amino acid sequence: CASRAGTGRTEAFF.

This clonotype was counted at least ten times. The V and J genes are TRBV7-9 and TRBJ2-5, with D tentatively TRBD1 or TRBD2 (5 bases each). The germline V gene encodes CDR1 SEHNR and CDR2 FQNEAQ (reference sequence). Trimming stripped 5 bases from V and 5 bases from J, with 24 bases between. The length of the CDR3 is 17 residues. The CDR3 DNA reads TGTGCCAGCAGCGGAATTTCCGGGACCGATAGGAGGGAGACCCAGTACTTC. Translating it yields CASSGISGTDRRETQYF.

The chain has TRBV6-5 and TRBJ1-1; D remains unclear. In germline, CDR1 is MNHEY, CDR2 SVGAGI. The ends were cut back, 3 bases at V and 0 bases at J, with 11 bases in the middle. The CDR3 length is 15 residues. The CDR3 DNA is TGTGCCAGCAGTTATTCGATGCGGCTGAACACTGAAGCTTTCTTT. This gives the protein CASSYSMRLNTEAFF.

This clonotype has a handful of counts. The chain joins TRBV11-3 to TRBJ2-1; D gene ambiguous. V was pared by 3 bases and J by 9 bases, with 15 bases between. Germline V CDR1 and CDR2: SGHNT, YENEEA. The CDR3 spans 14 residues. CDR3 sequence reads: CASSLNRLMGEQFF. The CDR3, as DNA: TGTGCCAGCAGCTTGAACAGATTGATGGGTGAGCAGTTCTTC.

The chain couples TRBV7-9 to TRBJ1-3, with TRBD1 as a possible D gene (5 bases). Between the trimmed V and J ends, which lost 1 base and 0 bases, there was a span of 10 bases. Germline CDR1 SEHNR, CDR2 FQNEAQ (reference sequence). The CDR3 is made up of 16 amino acids. For the CDR3, the DNA is TGTGCCAGCAGCTTAGGAGAGGGGAGCTCTGGAAACACCATATATTTT. Its translation is CASSLGEGSSGNTIYF.

This clonotype was observed a handful of times. This sequence joins TRBV12-3 or TRBV12-4 and TRBJ2-7; D possibly corresponds to TRBD1 (5 bases). Trimming left V 1 base short and J 4 bases short, with 11 bases between. This CDR3 is 14 amino acids long. CDR3 sequence reads: CASSLEWGAYEQYF. In DNA, the CDR3 is TGTGCCAGCAGTTTAGAATGGGGCGCTTACGAGCAGTACTTC.

The V and J genes are TRBV5-5 and TRBJ2-1; 13 bases agree with TRBD2. Germline-derived CDR1 and CDR2 are SGHKS and YYEKEE (reference sequence). The length of the CDR3 is 20 residues. With 3 bases clipped from V and 0 bases from J, the junction kept 12 bases outside the gene matches. CDR3 protein: CASSSTDPGTSGDSYNEQFF. CDR3 nucleotide sequence: TGTGCCAGCAGCTCCACAGACCCGGGGACTAGCGGGGACTCCTACAATGAGCAGTTCTTC.

The rearrangement joins TRBV28 to TRBJ1-2; a weak D match, TRBD1 (5 bases). Per germline, CDR1 MDHEN and CDR2 SYDVKM. V shed 2 bases and J shed 9 bases, with 10 bases lying between them. The CDR3 has 12 residues. CDR3 coding DNA: TGTGCCAGCAGTTTAGGGGGTGATAGCTACACCTTC. Translation gives CASSLGGDSYTF.

The genes are TRBV11-1 and TRBJ1-4; TRBD1 might be the D (5 bases). V dropped 0 bases and J dropped 8 bases, with 13 bases sitting between them. From germline, CDR1 is SGHAT and CDR2 FQDESV (reference sequence). The CDR3 is made up of 15 amino acids. CDR3 DNA sequence: TGTGCCAGCAGCTTAGCGAGGACACAAGTGGAAAAACTGTTTTTT. This sequence encodes CASSLARTQVEKLFF.

This clonotype was detected only a few times. CDR3 coding DNA: TGTGCCATCAGTGAGTCGGGGACAGCAGTGAACACTGAAGCTTTCTTT. This encodes CAISESGTAVNTEAFF. This rearrangement joins TRBV10-3 to TRBJ1-1, with 7 bases fitting TRBD1. J gave up 0 bases and V 0 bases, and 4 bases lay outside the gene matches. Germline values: CDR1 ENHRY, CDR2 SYGVKD. This CDR3 contains 16 residues.